These 5 T cell receptor beta chains came from one sample sequenced in a study of CD8 T cells in ankylosing spondylitis. Using its own MiXCR run on the 5' RACE reads, TCRdb lists one record per CDR3 protein. The sample holds approximately 220,000 distinct CDR3 sequences, about 10% seen once. The sequenced sample was blood, either unsorted or a sorted T cell fraction (not recorded which). The receptor set was obtained from a male donor with ankylosing spondylitis or in good health (not recorded which).

The rearrangement uses TRBV7-2 and TRBJ2-1, with 11 bases aligning to TRBD2. The CDR3 has 17 residues. The V and J ends lost 2 bases and 6 bases, in that order; junction bases with no gene match: 9. The germline V gene encodes CDR1 SGHTA and CDR2 FQGNSA. CDR3 sequence (DNA): TGTGCCAGCAGCTTAACTAGCGGGGGAGGTATAGGCAATGAGCAGTTCTTC. It encodes CASSLTSGGGIGNEQFF.

V is TRBV7-6 and J is TRBJ2-1, with D perhaps TRBD1 or TRBD2 (5 bases each). Trimming took 0 bases from V and 2 from J, leaving 14 bases between them. CDR1 is SGHVS and CDR2 is FNYEAQ in the germline V gene. The CDR3 spans 17 residues. CDR3 bases: TGTGCCAGCAGCTTAGCTAATGGGGGAATGACCTACAATGAGCAGTTCTTC. As protein: CASSLANGGMTYNEQFF.

This clonotype was seen only a few times. The chain uses TRBV30 and TRBJ2-2, with D perhaps TRBD1 (8 bases). This CDR3 is 18 amino acids long. Trimming took 2 bases from V and 3 from J, leaving 22 bases between them. The V gene's germline CDR1 is GTSNPN and CDR2 SVGIG (reference sequence). The CDR3 protein is CAWSQGASPSGYTGELFF. In DNA, the CDR3 is TGTGCCTGGAGTCAGGGGGCCAGCCCTAGCGGATACACCGGGGAGCTGTTTTTT.

This clonotype has a count of ten or more. The V gene is TRBV7-6, the J gene TRBJ1-5; 10 nucleotides align to TRBD1. With 6 bases clipped from V and 5 bases from J, the junction kept 7 bases outside the gene matches. This CDR3 is built from 15 residues. CDR1 is SGHVS and CDR2 is FNYEAQ in the germline V gene. CDR3 coding DNA: TGTGCCAGCAGTGACCGGGACAGGGGCGATCAGCCCCAGCATTTT. As protein: CASSDRDRGDQPQHF. The whole variable domain, filled in from reference TRBV7-6 and TRBJ1-5, reads GAGVSQSPRYKVTKRGQDVALRCDPISGHVSLYWYRQALGQGPEFLTYFNYEAQQDKSGLPNDRFSAERPEGSISTLTIQRTEQRDSAMYRCASSDRDRGDQPQHFGDGTRLSIL.

This clonotype was detected ten times or more. This chain connects TRBV5-6 to TRBJ2-3; 8 bases fit TRBD2. The CDR3 sequence is 15 residues long. CDR1 is SGHDT, CDR2 YYEEEE, per germline. The J segment lost 6 bases and the V segment lost 0 bases, leaving 6 bases of the junction unmatched. CDR3 DNA: TGTGCCAGCAGCTTGGCGAGCGGGGGCCCGGATACGCAGTATTTT. Amino acid sequence: CASSLASGGPDTQYF.